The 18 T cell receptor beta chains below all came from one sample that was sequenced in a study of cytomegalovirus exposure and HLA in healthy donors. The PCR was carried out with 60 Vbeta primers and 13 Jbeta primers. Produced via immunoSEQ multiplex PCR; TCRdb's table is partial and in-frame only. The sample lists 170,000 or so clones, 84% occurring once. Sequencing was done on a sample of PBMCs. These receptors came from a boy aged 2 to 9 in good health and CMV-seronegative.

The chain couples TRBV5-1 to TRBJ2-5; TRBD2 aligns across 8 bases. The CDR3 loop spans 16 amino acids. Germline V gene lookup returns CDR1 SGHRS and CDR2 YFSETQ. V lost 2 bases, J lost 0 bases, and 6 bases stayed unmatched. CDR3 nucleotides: TGCGCCAGCAGCTTACCGACTAGCGTGAACCAAGAGACCCAGTACTTC. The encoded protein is CASSLPTSVNQETQYF.

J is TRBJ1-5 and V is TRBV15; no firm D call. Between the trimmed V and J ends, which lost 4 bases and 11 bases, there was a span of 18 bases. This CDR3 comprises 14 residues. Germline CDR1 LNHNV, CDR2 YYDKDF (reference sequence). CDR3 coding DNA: TGTGCCACCAGCAAAGATTTGGGGAGTGAGGCCCAGCATTTT. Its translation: CATSKDLGSEAQHF.

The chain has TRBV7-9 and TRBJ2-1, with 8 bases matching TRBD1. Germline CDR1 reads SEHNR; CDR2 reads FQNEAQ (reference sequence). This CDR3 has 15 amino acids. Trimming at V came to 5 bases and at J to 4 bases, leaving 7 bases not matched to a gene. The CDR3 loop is CASSPGTGPYNEQFF. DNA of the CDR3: TGTGCCAGCAGCCCAGGGACAGGACCTTACAATGAGCAGTTCTTC. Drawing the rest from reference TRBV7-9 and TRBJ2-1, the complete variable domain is DTGVSQNPRHKITKRGQNVTFRCDPISEHNRLYWYRQTLGQGPEFLTYFQNEAQLEKSRLLSDRFSAERPKGSFSTLEIQRTEQGDSAMYLCASSPGTGPYNEQFFGPGTRLTVL.

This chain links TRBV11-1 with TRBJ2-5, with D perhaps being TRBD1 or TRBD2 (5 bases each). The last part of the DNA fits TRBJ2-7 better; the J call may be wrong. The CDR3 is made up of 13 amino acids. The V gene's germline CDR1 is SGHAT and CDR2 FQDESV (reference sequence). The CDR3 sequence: CASSSTRGGEQYF. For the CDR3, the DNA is TGTGCCAGCAGTTCCACCCGTGGGGGCGAGCAGTACTTC.

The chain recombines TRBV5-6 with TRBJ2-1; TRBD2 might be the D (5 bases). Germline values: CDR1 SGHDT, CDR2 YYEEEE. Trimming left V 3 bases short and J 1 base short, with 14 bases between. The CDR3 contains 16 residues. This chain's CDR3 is CASSSNSEASYNEQFF. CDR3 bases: TGTGCCAGCAGCTCGAATAGCGAAGCTTCCTACAATGAGCAGTTCTTC.

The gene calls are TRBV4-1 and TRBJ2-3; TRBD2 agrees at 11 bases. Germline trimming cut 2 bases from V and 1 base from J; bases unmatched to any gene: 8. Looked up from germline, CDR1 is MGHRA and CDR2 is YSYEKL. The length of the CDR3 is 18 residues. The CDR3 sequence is CASSQLLPGLAGTDTQYF. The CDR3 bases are TGCGCCAGCAGCCAACTGCTACCGGGACTAGCGGGCACAGATACGCAGTATTTT.

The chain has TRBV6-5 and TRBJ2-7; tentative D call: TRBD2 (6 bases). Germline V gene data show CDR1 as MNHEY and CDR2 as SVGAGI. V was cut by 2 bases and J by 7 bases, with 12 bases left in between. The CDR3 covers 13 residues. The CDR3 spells CASSYAEGREQYF. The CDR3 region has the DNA TGTGCCAGCAGTTACGCGGAGGGTAGAGAGCAGTACTTC.

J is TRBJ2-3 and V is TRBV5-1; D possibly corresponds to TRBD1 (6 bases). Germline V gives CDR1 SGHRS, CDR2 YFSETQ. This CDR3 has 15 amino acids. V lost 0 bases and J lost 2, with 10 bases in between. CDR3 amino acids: CASSLGGQLTDTQYF. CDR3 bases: TGCGCCAGCAGCTTGGGTGGACAGCTCACAGATACGCAGTATTTT. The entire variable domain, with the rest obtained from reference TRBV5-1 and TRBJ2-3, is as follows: KAGVTQTPRYLIKTRGQQVTLSCSPISGHRSVSWYQQTPGQGLQFLFEYFSETQRNKGNFPGRFSGRQFSNSRSEMNVSTLELGDSALYLCASSLGGQLTDTQYFGPGTRLTVL.

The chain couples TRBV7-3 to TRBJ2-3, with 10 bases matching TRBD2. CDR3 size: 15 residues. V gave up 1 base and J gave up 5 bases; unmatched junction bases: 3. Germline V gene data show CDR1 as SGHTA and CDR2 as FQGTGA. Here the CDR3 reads CASSLRTSGRDTQYF. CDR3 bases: TGTGCCAGCAGCTTAAGGACTAGCGGAAGAGATACGCAGTATTTT.

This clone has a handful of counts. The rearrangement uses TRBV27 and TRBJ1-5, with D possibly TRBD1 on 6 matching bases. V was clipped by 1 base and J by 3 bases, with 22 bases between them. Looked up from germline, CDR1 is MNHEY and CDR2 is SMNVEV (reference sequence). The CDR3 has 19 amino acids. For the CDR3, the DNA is TGTGCCAGCAGTTTATACTCCCGAGGGAGGGGGTATGCCAATCAGCCCCAGCATTTT. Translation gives CASSLYSRGRGYANQPQHF.

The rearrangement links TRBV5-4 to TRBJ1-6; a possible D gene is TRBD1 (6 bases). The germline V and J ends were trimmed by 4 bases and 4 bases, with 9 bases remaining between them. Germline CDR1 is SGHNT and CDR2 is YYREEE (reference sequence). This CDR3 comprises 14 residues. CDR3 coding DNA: TGTGCCAGCAGCCAACAGGGTTATAATTCACCCCTCCACTTT. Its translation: CASSQQGYNSPLHF.

CDR3 residues: CASPLGQGNTGELFF. In nucleotides, the CDR3 is TGCGCCAGCCCTCTGGGGCAGGGAAACACCGGGGAGCTGTTTTTT. The rearrangement joins TRBV23-1 to TRBJ2-2; possible D gene TRBD1, 5 bases. TRBV23-1 falls under the ORF class, with uncertain function. The CDR3 contains 15 residues. The germline V and J ends were trimmed by 8 bases and 2 bases, with 15 bases remaining between them.

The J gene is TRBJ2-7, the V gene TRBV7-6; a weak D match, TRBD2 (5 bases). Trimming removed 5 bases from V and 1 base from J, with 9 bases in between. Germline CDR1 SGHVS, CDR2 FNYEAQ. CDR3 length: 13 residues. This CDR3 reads CASSPPGSYEQYF. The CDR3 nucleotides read TGTGCCAGCAGCCCGCCGGGATCCTACGAGCAGTACTTC.

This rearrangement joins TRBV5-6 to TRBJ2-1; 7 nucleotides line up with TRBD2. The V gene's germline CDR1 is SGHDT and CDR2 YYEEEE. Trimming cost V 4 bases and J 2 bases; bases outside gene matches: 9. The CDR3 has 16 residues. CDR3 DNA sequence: TGTGCCAGCAGCCTTCAGAAGCGGGGACCCTACAATGAGCAGTTCTTC. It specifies CASSLQKRGPYNEQFF.

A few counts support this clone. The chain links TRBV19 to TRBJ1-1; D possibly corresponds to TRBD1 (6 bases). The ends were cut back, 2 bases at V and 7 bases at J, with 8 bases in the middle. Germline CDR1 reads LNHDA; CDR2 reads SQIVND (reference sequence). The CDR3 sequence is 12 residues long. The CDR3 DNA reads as TGTGCCAGTAGTATACAGACAGGTGAAGCTTTCTTT. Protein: CASSIQTGEAFF.

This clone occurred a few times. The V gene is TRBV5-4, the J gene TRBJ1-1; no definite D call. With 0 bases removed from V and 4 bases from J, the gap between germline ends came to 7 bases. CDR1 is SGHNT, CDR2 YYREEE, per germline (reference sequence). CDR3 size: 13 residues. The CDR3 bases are TGTGCCAGCAGCTTGGATCCCAGCACTGAAGCTTTCTTT. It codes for CASSLDPSTEAFF. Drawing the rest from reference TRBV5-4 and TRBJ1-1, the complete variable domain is ETGVTQSPTHLIKTRGQQVTLRCSSQSGHNTVSWYQQALGQGPQFIFQYYREEENGRGNFPPRFSGLQFPNYSSELNVNALELDDSALYLCASSLDPSTEAFFGQGTRLTVV.

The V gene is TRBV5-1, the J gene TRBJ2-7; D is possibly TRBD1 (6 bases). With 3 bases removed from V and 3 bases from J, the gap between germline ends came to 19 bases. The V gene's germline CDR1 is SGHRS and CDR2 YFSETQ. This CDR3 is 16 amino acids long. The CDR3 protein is CASSSVRDTGNYEQYF. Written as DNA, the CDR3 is TGCGCCAGCAGCTCAGTGAGGGACACGGGGAACTACGAGCAGTACTTC.

CDR3 residues: CASSVGLAGGRNNEQFF. In nucleotides, the CDR3 is TGTGCCAGCAGCGTAGGCCTAGCGGGAGGGCGGAACAATGAGCAGTTCTTC. J is TRBJ2-1 and V is TRBV9; 12 bases line up with TRBD2. Germline-derived CDR1 and CDR2 are SGDLS and YYNGEE. V shed 0 bases and J 5 bases; nucleotides not matched to a gene: 6. There are 17 residues in the CDR3.